This T cell receptor (beta chain) emerged from a study of shared clonotypes between healthy human individuals. Study-wide findings and caveats: Read depth was anticipated to influence clonotype sharing among donors. The low donor count limited represented genetic and exposure-history diversity.

The donors were all Caucasian adults (living in Nashville, Tennessee). There are 19 residues in the CDR3. V dropped 3 bases and J dropped 0; count of bases not matched to a gene: 14. Germline V gene sequence: CDR1 SGHNT, CDR2 YYREEE (reference sequence). On this clone itself: Its antigen remains unknown.

Method: immunoSEQ multiplex PCR; TCRdb's copy keeps in-frame clones and lacks some. Here the sample spans 2 million or so clones, around 95% being singletons. The sample taken for sequencing was naive CD4+ T cells sorted from blood. Noted subset: CD45RA+ positively selected. The rearrangement links TRBV5-4 to TRBJ2-5; 10 bases map to TRBD2. The TCR was taken from a man aged 18-30 years in good health. This CDR3 reads CASSSPLLKREGNQETQYF. In DNA, the CDR3 is TGTGCCAGCAGCTCCCCTCTATTGAAGCGGGAGGGCAACCAAGAGACCCAGTACTTC. Full variable domain (rest looked up from reference TRBV5-4 and TRBJ2-5): ETGVTQSPTHLIKTRGQQVTLRCSSQSGHNTVSWYQQALGQGPQFIFQYYREEENGRGNFPPRFSGLQFPNYSSELNVNALELDDSALYLCASSSPLLKREGNQETQYFGPGTRLLVL.